Listed here are 7 T cell receptor beta chains from one sample, sequenced in a study of CD8+CD57+ T cells in acquired aplastic anemia. Genomic DNA served as template for TCR beta VDJ and CDR3 profiling. MiXCR, applied by TCRdb to the reads, yields one record per CDR3 protein. The table shows about 160,000 distinct CDR3 sequences, with roughly 48% occurring only once. The authors sequenced patients whose flow cytometry had shown CD8+CD57+ cell expansion. Sequenced sample: sorted CD4+, CD8+, or CD8+CD57+ T cells (not recorded which) from PBMCs. Source of these receptors: a human donor with aplastic anemia.

The chain recombines TRBV11-2 with TRBJ2-3, with D uncertain. Trimming shortened V by 1 base and J by 9 bases, and 8 bases separated the two germline ends. CDR3 size: 12 residues. Germline V gives CDR1 SGHAT, CDR2 FQNNGV. The CDR3 spells CASSLGSTTQYF. The CDR3 nucleotides are TGTGCCAGCAGCTTAGGGAGTACCACGCAGTATTTT.

This clonotype was picked up a small number of times. A much larger clone differs by one base, so this may be a read error. The chain links TRBV11-1 to TRBJ2-7; possibly TRBD1 or TRBD2 for D (6 bases each). V gave up 6 bases and J gave up 6 bases, with 15 bases separating them. CDR3 length: 13 amino acids. Per germline, CDR1 SGHAT and CDR2 FQDESV (reference sequence). DNA of the CDR3: TGTGCCAGCAGTGGGGGGCGATCCCCCGAGCAGTACTTC. As protein: CASSGGRSPEQYF.

The chain combines TRBV9 with TRBJ2-7, with 8 bases identical to TRBD2. With 4 bases clipped from V and 7 bases from J, the junction kept 1 base outside the gene matches. This CDR3 contains 11 residues. Germline V gives CDR1 SGDLS, CDR2 YYNGEE. The CDR3 spells CASSREGEQYF. In DNA form, the CDR3 reads TGTGCCAGCAGCCGGGAGGGTGAGCAGTACTTC.

The V gene is TRBV19, the J gene TRBJ1-5, with D perhaps matching TRBD1 (5 bases). Per germline, CDR1 LNHDA and CDR2 SQIVND (reference sequence). The CDR3 covers 13 residues. Trimming pared 7 bases from V and 2 bases from J, leaving 9 bases between. The CDR3 spells CASNPTGNQPQHF. CDR3 bases: TGTGCCAGTAATCCGACAGGCAATCAGCCCCAGCATTTT.

V is TRBV7-9 and J is TRBJ2-7; D remains ambiguous. V lost 3 bases, J lost 0 bases, and 6 bases lay in between. CDR3 size: 13 residues. Germline V gene sequence: CDR1 SEHNR, CDR2 FQNEAQ (reference sequence). The CDR3 loop reads CASSFPFSYEQYF. For the CDR3, the DNA is TGTGCCAGCAGCTTCCCCTTCTCCTACGAGCAGTACTTC.

The rearrangement joins TRBV12-3 or TRBV12-4 to TRBJ2-7; a possible D gene is TRBD1 (6 bases). The germline V and J ends were trimmed by 3 bases and 4 bases, with 13 bases remaining between them. The CDR3 consists of 14 residues. The CDR3 DNA follows: TGTGCCAGCAGTTTCTCACAGGGTGGGTACGAGCAGTACTTC. Translation: CASSFSQGGYEQYF.

This clonotype was detected a few times. A much larger clone is a single base away; this may be a read error. The V gene is TRBV19, the J gene TRBJ2-1; D remains unclear. Per germline, CDR1 LNHDA and CDR2 SQIVND (reference sequence). The CDR3 loop spans 13 amino acids. The CDR3 sequence is CASGIGPQDEQFF. In nucleotides, the CDR3 is TGTGCCAGTGGTATAGGCCCCCAGGACGAGCAGTTCTTC.